These T cell receptor beta chains were read from a single sample in a study of cytomegalovirus exposure and HLA in healthy donors. The assay was immunoSEQ multiplex PCR, and TCRdb's table has in-frame clones only and misses some. The table includes 150,000 or so clones, over 75% detected once. Sequenced input: PBMCs. All receptors come from a woman aged 50 to 65 in good health and CMV-seropositive. Both conserved end residues are part of each CDR3. D genes are given only for firm matches. For some rows the clone size is stated as once, few or many, or as a class when expanded; others skip it.

J	V	D	size	DNA	CDR3
TRBJ1-3	TRBV5-1	NA	NA	TGCACCAGCAGCCCGGGGGGACCCCGCTCTGGAAACACCATATATTTT	CTSSPGGPRSGNTIYF
TRBJ1-6	TRBV19	TRBD1	NA	TGTGCCAGTAGTATCGGGACAGTTGAAAATTCACCCCTCCACTTT	CASSIGTVENSPLHF
TRBJ1-2	TRBV23-1	NA	NA	TGCGCCAGCAGTCACCTAGACGGGGGAGATAACTATGGCTACACCTTC	CASSHLDGGDNYGYTF
TRBJ1-2	TRBV6-4	NA	few	TGTGCCAGCAGTGACGGTTCGCGGGGGGTAGGAAATGGCTACACCTTC	CASSDGSRGVGNGYTF
TRBJ2-7	TRBV5-1	TRBD1	NA	TGCGCCAGCAGCTTGGGGGTAAGGGACAGGATCTACGAGCAGTACTTC	CASSLGVRDRIYEQYF
TRBJ2-7	TRBV28	TRBD1	NA	TGTGCCAGCAGTGCGACAGGGGGATTGTTCGAGCAGTACTTC	CASSATGGLFEQYF
TRBJ2-1	TRBV6-1	TRBD2	NA	TGTGCCAGCAGTGAAGCGCGGCGGGGGACCTACAATGAGCAGTTCTTC	CASSEARRGTYNEQFF
TRBJ2-1	TRBV4-2	TRBD2	NA	TGTGCCAGCAGCCATGCCAGCGGGACCTACAATGAGCAGTTCTTC	CASSHASGTYNEQFF
TRBJ2-2	TRBV18	TRBD2	NA	TGTGCCAGCTCACCTGGCGGGAGTCGTGACGGGGAGCTGTTTTTT	CASSPGGSRDGELFF
TRBJ2-5	TRBV2	NA	once	TGTGCCAGCAGTGAGGGGGCATCGGGGGGAGAGACCCAGTACTTC	CASSEGASGGETQYF
TRBJ1-4	TRBV27	NA	NA	TGTGCCAGCAGACTAATCAGGGGTGGCGCAACTAATGAAAAACTGTTTTTT	CASRLIRGGATNEKLFF
TRBJ2-7	TRBV6-5	NA	NA	TGTGCCAGCAGTTCACCCCGGACAGAACCTTACGAGCAGTACTTC	CASSSPRTEPYEQYF
TRBJ1-1	TRBV2	NA	NA	TGTGCCAGCAATCGACAGATGAACACTGAAGCTTTCTTT	CASNRQMNTEAFF
TRBJ2-7	TRBV6-5	TRBD1	NA	TGTGCCAGCAGACGGGACAGTTGGGACGAGCAGTACTTC	CASRRDSWDEQYF
TRBJ1-1	TRBV5-4	TRBD1	NA	TGTGCCAGCAGCAGAATAACAGGGGAGAACACTGAAGCTTTCTTT	CASSRITGENTEAFF
TRBJ2-1	TRBV9	NA	few	TGTGCCAGCAGCGTAGGGCCCAATTCCGGGATAAGAAATGAGCAGTTCTTC	CASSVGPNSGIRNEQFF
TRBJ2-3	TRBV12-2	NA	NA	TGTGCAAGTCGACCTGGACTAGCGGGGGGTGGCACAGATACGCAGTATTTT	CASRPGLAGGGTDTQYF
TRBJ1-4	TRBV7-9	TRBD1	NA	TGTGCCAGCAGCTTATTCGGTACCGACAGGGCCGATGAAAAACTGTTTTTT	CASSLFGTDRADEKLFF
TRBJ1-5	TRBV18	NA	NA	TGTGCCAGCTCAGGGGGCACTAATCAGCCCCAGCATTTT	CASSGGTNQPQHF
TRBJ1-5	TRBV9	NA	NA	TGTGCCAGCAGCGTAGAAGGAGGGCTGAGCAATCAGCCCCAGCATTTT	CASSVEGGLSNQPQHF
TRBJ2-1	TRBV28	NA	NA	TGTGCCAGCAGACACCTCCAGGGGAAGAGCTCCTACAATGAGCAGTTCTTC	CASRHLQGKSSYNEQFF
TRBJ1-6	TRBV6-1	TRBD1	NA	TGTGCCAGCAGTGAAGAGACAGGGGGCTTCTCACCCCTCCACTTT	CASSEETGGFSPLHF
TRBJ2-5	TRBV2	TRBD2	NA	TGTGCCAGCAGTATAGCGGGGGAAGAGACCCAGTACTTC	CASSIAGEETQYF
TRBJ1-1	TRBV19	TRBD1	NA	TGTGCCAGTAGGGACAGGGTAGAAGCTTTCTTT	CASRDRVEAFF
TRBJ2-5	TRBV10-3	TRBD2	NA	TGTGCCATCAGTGGGACTAGCGGGGTGGAGACCCAGTACTTC	CAISGTSGVETQYF
TRBJ1-1	TRBV19	NA	NA	TGTGCCAGCACGCAGGCGTCTTACGGTTATCGGACTGAAGCTTTCTTT	CASTQASYGYRTEAFF
TRBJ1-5	TRBV6-1	NA	NA	TGTGCCAGCAGTGAATATAGCAATCAGCCCCAGCATTTT	CASSEYSNQPQHF
TRBJ1-1	TRBV7-9	NA	NA	TGTGCCAGCAGTTTTGACGACAGACGAGACACTGAAGCTTTCTTT	CASSFDDRRDTEAFF
TRBJ1-1	TRBV29-1	NA	few	TGCAGCGTTGTATCCGGGGTCATGAACACTGAAGCTTTCTTT	CSVVSGVMNTEAFF
TRBJ1-1	TRBV6-5	TRBD1	NA	TGTGCCAGCAGACAACAGGGGGCGGGAGGCACTGAAGCTTTCTTT	CASRQQGAGGTEAFF
TRBJ1-1	TRBV5-4	TRBD1	NA	TGTGCCAGCAGCTTGGAGGACAGGGGGCGAGGCACTGAAGCTTTCTTT	CASSLEDRGRGTEAFF
TRBJ2-7	TRBV4-1	NA	NA	TGCGCCAGCTCACTCGGTGAGGACCGACTAACCTACGAGCAGTACTTC	CASSLGEDRLTYEQYF
TRBJ2-1	TRBV6-5	TRBD2	NA	TGTGCCAGCAGTGCCCTAGCGGGCCCCTACAATGAGCAGTTCTTC	CASSALAGPYNEQFF
TRBJ1-3	TRBV6-6	NA	few	TGTGCCAGCACCTCAACCCCCGGACAGCTGACGGTATATTTT	CASTSTPGQLTVYF
TRBJ2-1	TRBV7-6	TRBD2	NA	TGTGCCAGCAGCAGACTAGCGGGTTCCGATGAGCAGTTCTTC	CASSRLAGSDEQFF
TRBJ2-5	TRBV10-3	TRBD2	NA	TGTGCCATCAGTGAGTCGGGTAGCGGGGTTGGTGAGACCCAGTACTTC	CAISESGSGVGETQYF
TRBJ2-1	TRBV5-4	TRBD1	NA	TGTGCCAGCAGCTTCCGGGACAGGGGGGCCTACAATGAGCAGTTCTTC	CASSFRDRGAYNEQFF
TRBJ1-1	TRBV29-1	NA	NA	TGCAGCGCTGAACAGGGTCCGAACACTGAAGCTTTCTTT	CSAEQGPNTEAFF
TRBJ1-4	TRBV18	NA	NA	TGTGCCAGCTCACCGAAGGGGGGGTATGAAAAACTGTTTTTT	CASSPKGGYEKLFF
TRBJ2-3	TRBV6-1	TRBD1	NA	TGTGCCAGCAGCACACAGGGGGATACGCAGTATTTT	CASSTQGDTQYF
TRBJ1-1	TRBV18	NA	NA	TGTGCCAGCTCGTACTCAGGGATTGAAGCTTTCTTT	CASSYSGIEAFF
TRBJ2-2	TRBV2	TRBD2	NA	TGTGCCAGCAGTGAGACTAGCGGGAGGGCCGCTGGGGAGCTGTTTTTT	CASSETSGRAAGELFF
TRBJ1-5	TRBV25-1	NA	NA	TGTGCCAGCGGTGACGGGGGTCAGCCCCAGCATTTT	CASGDGGQPQHF
TRBJ2-1	TRBV7-2	TRBD2	NA	TGTGCCAGCAGCTTAGTGGGGACTAGCGGAAGTGGCTATGAGCAGTTCTTC	CASSLVGTSGSGYEQFF
TRBJ2-1	TRBV18	TRBD2	NA	TGTGCCAGCTCACCAAGCGGGATCTCCTACAATGAGCAGTTCTTC	CASSPSGISYNEQFF
TRBJ2-2	TRBV7-9	TRBD2	few	TGTGCCAGCAGCGAACTAGCGGAGGGGGAGCTGTTTTTT	CASSELAEGELFF
TRBJ2-3	TRBV5-5	NA	NA	TGTGCCAGCAGACAGTTCCCTAGCACAGATACGCAGTATTTT	CASRQFPSTDTQYF
TRBJ2-1	TRBV5-4	NA	NA	TGTGCCAGCAGCTTCGTCCATTTGAGCTCCTACAATGAGCAGTTCTTC	CASSFVHLSSYNEQFF